These 16 T cell receptor beta chains originate from one sample sequenced in a study of identical twins. MiXCR, run by TCRdb on the 5' RACE reads, gives a single entry per CDR3 protein. The sample yields roughly 290,000 distinct CDR3 sequences, approximately 8.5% seen once. The sample was also linked to a second study, of yellow fever vaccine responses in identical twins.

Sequenced input: memory (CD45RO+) T cells sorted from blood. These receptor sequences come from a woman aged 18 to 35 in good health.

This clonotype was observed at least ten times. This sequence joins TRBV2 and TRBJ2-1; 7 bases align to TRBD2. The CDR3 length is 14 residues. The V and J ends lost 8 bases and 7 bases, in that order; junction bases with no gene match: 11. The germline gives CDR1 SNHLY, CDR2 FYNNEI. As DNA, the CDR3 is TGTGCCAGCCGCGGGAGTTCCGAGATGAATGAGCAGTTCTTC. Amino acid sequence: CASRGSSEMNEQFF.

This chain connects TRBV7-7 to TRBJ2-1, with 12 bases aligning to TRBD2. CDR1 is SSHAT and CDR2 is FNYEAQ in the germline V gene (reference sequence). This CDR3 is 18 amino acids long. V was pared by 1 base and J by 0 bases, with 4 bases of the junction left unmatched. In nucleotides, the CDR3 is TGTGCCAGCAGCTTAGGTGGGACTAGCGGGTCCTCCTACAATGAGCAGTTCTTC. This gives the protein CASSLGGTSGSSYNEQFF.

The chain combines TRBV7-3 with TRBJ2-2; 8 bases fit TRBD2. The CDR3 is 17 residues long. Trimming took 2 bases from V and 4 from J; bases not matched to a gene: 9. Germline V lookup: CDR1 SGHTA, CDR2 FQGTGA. The CDR3 DNA sequence: TGTGCCAGCAGCTTAGGCGGGAGGTCACTAGGCACCGGGGAGCTGTTTTTT. Translation gives CASSLGGRSLGTGELFF.

This clonotype occurred a few times. J is TRBJ1-1 and V is TRBV29-1; maybe TRBD1 (5 bases). Germline V gives CDR1 SQVTM, CDR2 ANQGSEA. With 6 bases removed from V and 7 bases from J, the gap between germline ends came to 18 bases. There are 13 residues in the CDR3. The CDR3 region is CSVHAPGPGEAFF. The CDR3 DNA reads as TGCAGCGTCCATGCCCCAGGGCCGGGTGAAGCTTTCTTT. Full variable domain (remainder filled in from reference TRBV29-1 and TRBJ1-1): SAVISQKPSRDICQRGTSLTIQCQVDSQVTMMFWYRQQPGQSLTLIATANQGSEATYESGFVIDKFPISRPNLTFSTLTVSNMSPEDSSIYLCSVHAPGPGEAFFGQGTRLTVV.

This clonotype was counted ten times or more. The rearrangement links TRBV5-1 to TRBJ1-1; maybe TRBD1 (5 bases). CDR1 and CDR2 (germline): SGHRS, YFSETQ. Trimming took off 0 bases at V and 10 bases at J, with 16 bases between the two ends. CDR3 length: 14 residues. CDR3 nucleotides: TGCGCCAGCAGCTTGGACCTCAGGGCAGGATCAGCTTTCTTT. Amino acid sequence: CASSLDLRAGSAFF.

Only a few counts were recorded for this clonotype. This chain joins TRBV19 and TRBJ1-1, with 8 bases fitting TRBD1. Germline CDR1 and CDR2: LNHDA and SQIVND (reference sequence). The CDR3 length is 15 residues. Germline trimming cut 6 bases from V and 1 base from J; bases unmatched to any gene: 7. DNA for the CDR3: TGTGCCAGTAGACCGGGACAGGCCCCGAACACTGAAGCTTTCTTT. This encodes CASRPGQAPNTEAFF.

The chain joins TRBV11-1 to TRBJ2-1, with D possibly TRBD2 on 7 matching bases. CDR1 SGHAT and CDR2 FQDESV come from the germline V gene (reference sequence). V was clipped by 3 bases and J by 7 bases, with 25 bases between them. The CDR3 runs 18 residues. The CDR3 sequence: CASSFGPIGGPGRNEQFF. The CDR3 region has the DNA TGTGCCAGCAGCTTCGGCCCTATCGGGGGGCCAGGGAGGAATGAGCAGTTCTTC.

In this sample, this clonotype turned up a few times. This chain connects TRBV7-3 to TRBJ2-1; no clear D gene. Germline CDR1 and CDR2: SGHTA and FQGTGA. There are 14 residues in the CDR3. With 3 bases removed from V and 8 bases from J, the gap between germline ends came to 14 bases. The CDR3 region is CASSFSHASDEQFF. The CDR3 DNA reads TGTGCCAGCAGCTTTTCTCACGCGTCCGATGAGCAGTTCTTC.

For the CDR3, the DNA is TGTGCCAGCTCACCTATGACAGCGAACACCGGGGAGCTGTTTTTT. Translation: CASSPMTANTGELFF. The V gene is TRBV18, the J gene TRBJ2-2; weak D call: TRBD1 (5 bases). The CDR3 is made up of 15 amino acids. From germline, CDR1 is KGHSH and CDR2 LQKENI. Trimming left V 3 bases short and J 0 bases short, with 8 bases between.

The chain carries TRBV5-6 and TRBJ2-7; D possibly matches TRBD1 or TRBD2 (5 bases each). Germline-derived CDR1 and CDR2 are SGHDT and YYEEEE. This CDR3 comprises 14 residues. Deletions cut 4 bases from V and 0 bases from J, with 11 bases between. The CDR3 DNA sequence: TGTGCCAGCAGCCCACGGGGCAACTCCTACGAGCAGTACGTC. Protein: CASSPRGNSYEQYV.

Of note for this clonotype: A much larger clone differs from this one at a single base, so this may be a read error. The genes are TRBV7-2 and TRBJ2-6; the D is unclear. Between the trimmed V and J ends, which lost 6 bases and 0 bases, there was a span of 3 bases. CDR1 SGHTA and CDR2 FQGNSA come from the germline V gene. The CDR3 consists of 13 residues. DNA of the CDR3: TGTGCCAGCAGTAACTCTGGGGCCAACGTCCTGACTTTC. Its protein is CASSNSGANVLTF.

This clonotype was observed many times. The rearrangement links TRBV6-1 to TRBJ1-2, with 7 bases that match TRBD1. From germline, CDR1 is MNHNS and CDR2 SASEGT. The CDR3 spans 16 residues. After removal of 5 bases from V and 5 bases from J, the junction contained 14 bases not matched to a gene. This CDR3 reads CASSTHRQGGGYGYTF. The DNA of the CDR3 is TGTGCCAGCAGTACACATCGACAGGGTGGAGGGTATGGCTACACCTTC.

In its sample, this clonotype was seen a few times. DNA of the CDR3: TGCAGCGTCTCCTTGGGGGACATAAATTCACCCCTCCACTTT. Translated: CSVSLGDINSPLHF. The chain carries TRBV29-1 and TRBJ1-6, with a weak D call TRBD1 (6 bases). Per the germline V gene, CDR1 is SQVTM and CDR2 is ANQGSEA. V was pared by 6 bases and J by 7 bases, with 16 bases between. This CDR3 contains 14 residues.

The rearrangement joins TRBV15 to TRBJ2-5; a weak D match, TRBD1 (6 bases). In germline, CDR1 is LNHNV, CDR2 YYDKDF (reference sequence). Trimming cost V 2 bases and J 3 bases, with 7 bases left between them. The CDR3 covers 13 residues. The CDR3 is CATSRRTEETQYF. The CDR3 DNA reads TGTGCCACCAGCAGACGGACAGAAGAGACCCAGTACTTC.

At least ten counts were recorded for this clonotype. This rearrangement joins TRBV4-2 to TRBJ2-3, with 14 bases matching TRBD2. CDR3 size: 15 residues. V shed 4 bases and J 4 bases; nucleotides not matched to a gene: 1. Germline values: CDR1 LGHNA, CDR2 YNFKEQ. CDR3 amino acids: CASSPTSGGADTQYF. The CDR3 coding sequence is TGTGCCAGCAGCCCGACTAGCGGGGGGGCAGATACGCAGTATTTT.

This clonotype was detected a few times. The chain combines TRBV7-9 with TRBJ2-1, with unresolved D. This CDR3 region has 14 residues. Trimming removed 5 bases at V and 5 bases at J, with 13 bases between. Germline CDR1 is SEHNR and CDR2 is FQNEAQ (reference sequence). CDR3 sequence: CASSALELNNEQFF. In DNA, the CDR3 is TGTGCCAGCAGCGCCCTAGAGCTTAACAATGAGCAGTTCTTC.